Listed below are T cell receptor beta chains from one sample, sequenced in a study of blood T cell repertoires in COVID-19. Clones were sequenced by immunoSEQ multiplex PCR, and TCRdb holds only the in-frame ones, with some missing. The top ten clones hold 6.5% to 8% of a sample with about 88,000 clones, 90% of them seen once. Sample: peripheral blood. The receptors here all came from a young man with COVID-19, enrolled during active disease. Both conserved end residues are part of each CDR3. A D gene is named only where the DNA matches it firmly. Size is omitted from some rows. Given values are once, few, many or a class for expanded clones.

cdr3_nt	cdr3_aa	d_call	v_call	j_call	clone_size
TGTGCCAGCAGCCCCGGACTAGGAATCAATGAGCAGTTCTTC	CASSPGLGINEQFF	TRBD2	TRBV4-2	TRBJ2-1	-
TGCGCCAGCAGCCTTGACAGAAATCAGCCCCAGCATTTT	CASSLDRNQPQHF	-	TRBV10-1	TRBJ1-5	-
TGCGCCAGCAGCCACGAGTTGTCGCAGGGAGGTGAAAAACTGTTTTTT	CASSHELSQGGEKLFF	-	TRBV4-3	TRBJ1-4	-
TGCAGCGTCCCGGGACAGGGGGCAACTGAAGCTTTCTTT	CSVPGQGATEAFF	TRBD1	TRBV29-1	TRBJ1-1	few
TGTGCCAGTAGTGTCCGGACAGCGGACACTGAAGCTTTCTTT	CASSVRTADTEAFF	-	TRBV19	TRBJ1-1	few
TGTGCCAGCAGCTTACCTTACTCGCGGGGATTTTACAATGAGCAGTTCTTC	CASSLPYSRGFYNEQFF	-	TRBV7-9	TRBJ2-1	-
TGTGCCAGCAGCAAGGACAGAGCCTACGAGCAGTACTTC	CASSKDRAYEQYF	-	TRBV27	TRBJ2-7	-
TGTGCCAGCAGCTTATTCCCGCCTAGCGGGATCACCTACGAGCAGTACTTC	CASSLFPPSGITYEQYF	TRBD2	TRBV7-2	TRBJ2-7	-
TGTGCCAGCAGCTTATCCAGTTCCGCCGGGGAGCTGTTTTTT	CASSLSSSAGELFF	-	TRBV7-8	TRBJ2-2	-
TGCGCCAGCAGACCAGACAGTAAGAGCAATCAGCCCCAGCATTTT	CASRPDSKSNQPQHF	-	TRBV4-1	TRBJ1-5	-
TGCGCCAGCAGCCAAGGGCGACAGGCTGGGGCCAACGTCCTGACTTTC	CASSQGRQAGANVLTF	-	TRBV4-3	TRBJ2-6	-
TGTGCCAGCAGTCCAGGGCGGGGAGAGCAGTACTTC	CASSPGRGEQYF	-	TRBV5-6	TRBJ2-7	once
TGTGCCAGCAGCGGGCGGGACAGCAGCTTTAGCAATCAGCCCCAGCATTTT	CASSGRDSSFSNQPQHF	TRBD1	TRBV7-9	TRBJ1-5	-
TGTGCCACCAGTGATTCCCCTTTTGGGTCAGGGATTGGGCCCAATCAGCCCCAGCATTTT	CATSDSPFGSGIGPNQPQHF	-	TRBV24-1	TRBJ1-5	-
TGTGCCAGCAGTTTCCGCCGTCTGGCAGAAGACTATGGCTACACCTTC	CASSFRRLAEDYGYTF	-	TRBV28	TRBJ1-2	-
TGTGCCATCAGTGAGAAGGGGAAAGAAAACTATGGCTACACCTTC	CAISEKGKENYGYTF	-	TRBV10-3	TRBJ1-2	-
TGTGCCAGCAGCCGCAGGGGGCCAGGTACAGATACGCAGTATTTT	CASSRRGPGTDTQYF	TRBD1	TRBV6-5	TRBJ2-3	-
TGCGCCAGCAGCCAAGGGACTGCGAGCTCCTACGAGCAGTACTTC	CASSQGTASSYEQYF	-	TRBV4-1	TRBJ2-7	-
TGTGCCAGTAGTATAGTGACTCCCCGTCAGCCCCAGCATTTT	CASSIVTPRQPQHF	-	TRBV19	TRBJ1-5	-
TGTGCCATCAGTTTCGACGGAGCCTACGAGCAGTACTTC	CAISFDGAYEQYF	-	TRBV10-3	TRBJ2-7	-
TGTGCCAGCAGTTCATTGACAGGGTTGGATCAGCCCCAGCATTTT	CASSSLTGLDQPQHF	TRBD1	TRBV28	TRBJ1-5	-
TGTGCCAGCAGCCGCCTTCTAGCGGGAGGGTACAATGAGCAGTTCTTC	CASSRLLAGGYNEQFF	TRBD2	TRBV14	TRBJ2-1	-
TGTGCCAGCAGGTCAGGGGCGAACAATGAGCAGTTCTTC	CASRSGANNEQFF	-	TRBV5-6	TRBJ2-1	-
TGTGCCAGCAGCACAAGCGGGAGGGCCACCGGGGAGCTGTTTTTT	CASSTSGRATGELFF	TRBD2	TRBV9	TRBJ2-2	-
TGTGCCAGCAGCCAAGATCGGACTGGGCGGGTTTTTCTGAATGAGCAGTTCTTC	CASSQDRTGRVFLNEQFF	-	TRBV4-2	TRBJ2-1	-
TGTGCCAGCAGCTTAGGCGGGGCTTACAATAACTATGGCTACACCTTC	CASSLGGAYNNYGYTF	-	TRBV7-9	TRBJ1-2	-
TGCGCCAGCAGGTCGGCTAGCGGCCCCTACGAGCAGTACTTC	CASRSASGPYEQYF	TRBD2	TRBV4-1	TRBJ2-7	-
TGTGCCAGCAGTTGGAACAGGGACACTGAAGCTTTCTTT	CASSWNRDTEAFF	-	TRBV6-6	TRBJ1-1	-
TGTGCCAGCAGCTTTGGAGTACTGACGAGCGCAGATACGCAGTATTTT	CASSFGVLTSADTQYF	-	TRBV7-9	TRBJ2-3	-
TGTGCCAGCAGTGAATCGCGGGGAAGCACAGATACGCAGTATTTT	CASSESRGSTDTQYF	-	TRBV6-4	TRBJ2-3	-
TGTGCCAGCAGCCAAGGGCATAGTGGGGGCGGAAACCAGCCCCAGCATTTT	CASSQGHSGGGNQPQHF	-	TRBV3-1/TRBV3-2	TRBJ1-5	-
TGTGCCAGCAGCACAACAGGGGATTCCGGGGAGCTGTTTTTT	CASSTTGDSGELFF	TRBD1	TRBV6-2/TRBV6-3	TRBJ2-2	few
TGTGCCAGCAGCTTGGCCGGTAGACTTATGAACACCGGGGAGCTGTTTTTT	CASSLAGRLMNTGELFF	-	TRBV5-6	TRBJ2-2	-
TGTGCCAGCAGCGTCCCTGGGGACAGACCCCTCACAGATACGCAGTATTTT	CASSVPGDRPLTDTQYF	TRBD1	TRBV9	TRBJ2-3	-
TGTGCCAGCAGTTTCGTCAGGGGATCTTCCGAGCAGTACTTC	CASSFVRGSSEQYF	-	TRBV27	TRBJ2-7	-
TGTGCCAGCAGAGAACAGGGGAACGAGCAGTACTTC	CASREQGNEQYF	TRBD1	TRBV13	TRBJ2-7	-
TGTGCCAGTAGCCAGGGGGCGCGTGGCTACACCTTC	CASSQGARGYTF	TRBD1	TRBV19	TRBJ1-2	-
TGTGCCAGTAGTCCCAGGGGGCTTGATGGCTACACCTTC	CASSPRGLDGYTF	TRBD1	TRBV19	TRBJ1-2	-
TGTGCCAGCAGCTTAAGTCTTGGGGAGGGAAGTCAGCCCCAGCATTTT	CASSLSLGEGSQPQHF	-	TRBV11-2	TRBJ1-5	-
TGTGCCAGCAGCTTACACCCACACAGGGGACTTGGGGATGAGCAGTTCTTC	CASSLHPHRGLGDEQFF	-	TRBV13	TRBJ2-1	-
TGTGCCAGCAGCTCTAACCGGGACACGAACACCGGGGAGCTGTTTTTT	CASSSNRDTNTGELFF	-	TRBV7-3	TRBJ2-2	once
TGTGCTTCGTCTGGGACACTCTCCTACGAGCAGTACTTC	CASSGTLSYEQYF	-	TRBV2	TRBJ2-7	-
TGTGCCTGGAGGGGAGCGGGATGGTCCTACAATGAGCAGTTCTTC	CAWRGAGWSYNEQFF	TRBD2	TRBV30	TRBJ2-1	-
TGTGCCAGCAGCTTGACTAGCGGGAGGGGACCCTACGAGCAGTACTTC	CASSLTSGRGPYEQYF	TRBD2	TRBV7-2	TRBJ2-7	-
TGCGCCAGCACCAGGGGACTAGCAACCTACGAGCAGTACTTC	CASTRGLATYEQYF	TRBD2	TRBV10-2	TRBJ2-7	-
TGTGCCAGCAGTCCCCTTACCGGGGAGCTGTTTTTT	CASSPLTGELFF	-	TRBV6-2/TRBV6-3	TRBJ2-2	-
TGTGCCAGCAGCGCTAGTGGATACGAGCAGTACTTC	CASSASGYEQYF	-	TRBV5-6	TRBJ2-7	-
TGTGCCAGCAGCCGGACTAGCGATCATGAGCAGTTCTTC	CASSRTSDHEQFF	TRBD2	TRBV7-9	TRBJ2-1	-
TGTGCCAGCAGGCCTAATACAGGCAGCAATCAGCCCCAGCATTTT	CASRPNTGSNQPQHF	-	TRBV6-5	TRBJ1-5	-
TGTGCCAGCAGTACCGCCCCAGGCCAGAATTCACCCCTCCACTTT	CASSTAPGQNSPLHF	-	TRBV11-2	TRBJ1-6	-
TGTGCCAGCAGCGTAGCGTTTACAGCTCTTGGGGGCTACACCTTC	CASSVAFTALGGYTF	-	TRBV9	TRBJ1-2	-
TGCGCCAGCAGCTTGGGACTAGCGGGAGCAAATGAGCAGTTCTTC	CASSLGLAGANEQFF	TRBD2	TRBV5-1	TRBJ2-1	-
TGCAGTGCTAGAAAAGGAGTCGAGCAGTACTTC	CSARKGVEQYF	-	TRBV20-1	TRBJ2-7	-